This T cell receptor beta chain was sequenced during a study of a mutant IDH1 vaccine in newly diagnosed glioma. Looking at the study overall: The initiation of vaccination occurred 4-6 weeks after radiotherapy alone, or with temozolomide cycles. Standard pretreatment was either radiotherapy, temozolomide, or, for most, radiochemotherapy with temozolomide.

This table comes from immunoSEQ multiplex PCR, and its TCRdb copy is limited to in-frame clones, with some not included. The sample gives tens of thousands of clones, around 85% of which show up once; roughly 0.74% is in the top ten. V lost 7 bases to trimming and J lost 3 bases, with 15 bases between them. CDR1 is MDHEN, CDR2 SYDVKM, per germline. This CDR3 region has 14 residues. Time point in this sample: week 23, last vaccination. All doses held 300 ug of mutant IDH1 20-mer peptide, with topical imiquimod. This clone has more than one count but fewer than ten. Its target is not known. The sequence came from a woman between 50 and 59 years old with glioma. This chain connects TRBV28 to TRBJ1-2; perhaps TRBD1 as D (6 bases). Source: PBMCs, taken from a glioma patient whose treatment included an IDH1 peptide vaccine. The CDR3 region has the DNA TGTGCCAGCATGCCAGGGGATCTCTACTATGGCTACACCTTC. Protein: CASMPGDLYYGYTF.